The 27 T cell receptor beta chains below all came from one sample that was sequenced in a study of blood T cell repertoires in COVID-19. The repertoire was sequenced with immunoSEQ multiplex PCR; TCRdb's copy has only in-frame clones and lacks some. The sample comprises roughly 250,000 clones, 85% to 90% of which are singletons, and around 0.98% rests with the top ten. Sequencing used peripheral blood. The receptors originated from a woman between 40 and 50 years old who had recovered from COVID-19.

This rearrangement joins TRBV30 to TRBJ1-6; D is possibly TRBD1 (5 bases). V was cut by 3 bases and J by 10 bases, with 16 bases left in between. The CDR3 is 14 amino acids. Germline V gene sequence: CDR1 GTSNPN, CDR2 SVGIG (reference sequence). The CDR3 sequence is CAWRAGVWGSPLHF. The CDR3, as DNA: TGTGCCTGGAGGGCGGGGGTGTGGGGATCACCCCTCCACTTT.

The chain is built from TRBV1 and TRBJ2-3; the table gives TRBD1 as D, unverified against the DNA. TRBV1 is termed a pseudogene. The CDR3 extends over 13 amino acids. The CDR3 nucleotides read TGCACCAGCAGCCCCCACAACACAGATACGCAGTATTTT. It translates to CTSSPHNTDTQYF.

As to this clone: The same CDR3 arises from other DNA sequences in this sample as well. V and J are TRBV29-1 and TRBJ1-4; no clear D. Trimming removed 7 bases at V and 7 bases at J, with 13 bases between. The CDR3 runs 12 residues. Germline V gene sequence: CDR1 SQVTM, CDR2 ANQGSEA. CDR3 sequence: CSARTGGEKLFF. In DNA, the CDR3 is TGCAGCGCCCGTACCGGAGGTGAAAAACTGTTTTTT.

The chain links TRBV10-3 to TRBJ2-1, with TRBD1 as a possible D gene (6 bases). The germline gives CDR1 ENHRY, CDR2 SYGVKD. Trimming pared 7 bases from V and 8 bases from J, leaving 15 bases between. The CDR3 consists of 13 residues. The CDR3 bases are TGTGCCATCACCGGAGACAGGATCCATGAGCAGTTCTTC. Its protein is CAITGDRIHEQFF.

The chain combines TRBV19 with TRBJ1-6; D is perhaps TRBD1 (5 bases). The germline V gene has CDR1 LNHDA and CDR2 SQIVND (reference sequence). V gave up 10 bases and J gave up 0 bases, with 10 bases separating them. This CDR3 is 14 amino acids long. The CDR3 is CATTDNSYNSPLHF. Written as DNA, the CDR3 is TGTGCCACCACGGACAACTCCTATAATTCACCCCTCCACTTT.

The V gene is TRBV5-6, the J gene TRBJ1-1; no reliable D call. Between the trimmed V and J ends, which lost 7 bases and 3 bases, there was a span of 10 bases. The germline V gene has CDR1 SGHDT and CDR2 YYEEEE. There are 12 residues in the CDR3. CDR3 in amino acids: CASSLGDTEAFF. In DNA, the CDR3 is TGTGCCAGCTCCCTGGGAGACACTGAAGCTTTCTTT.

The chain joins TRBV5-1 to TRBJ2-4; no clear D. The V gene lost 4 bases and the J gene lost 1 base, with 6 bases spanning the gap. Germline CDR1 is SGHRS and CDR2 is YFSETQ. This CDR3 has 13 amino acids. As DNA, the CDR3 is TGCGCCAGCAGCCCCCAGGCCAAAAACATTCAGTACTTC. This translates into CASSPQAKNIQYF.

The chain is built from TRBV6-5 and TRBJ2-7, with D maybe TRBD2 (6 bases). The CDR3 sequence is 13 residues long. CDR1 is MNHEY and CDR2 is SVGAGI in the germline V gene. Trimming shortened V by 11 bases and J by 3 bases, and 17 bases separated the two germline ends. The CDR3 DNA is TGTGCCGCCCGGGCACTCGGGGGCTACGAGCAGTACTTC. Translation: CAARALGGYEQYF.

The genes are TRBV27 and TRBJ1-6; D gene uncertain. This CDR3 comprises 14 residues. Trimming removed 7 bases from V and 9 bases from J, with 16 bases in between. Germline V gene data show CDR1 as MNHEY and CDR2 as SMNVEV (reference sequence). CDR3 bases: TGTGCCAGCAAAATTCGACCCGGAGGTTCACCCCTCCACTTT. This encodes CASKIRPGGSPLHF.

The rearrangement links TRBV18 to TRBJ2-7, with TRBD1 identical over 7 bases. This CDR3 has 17 residues. CDR1 is KGHSH and CDR2 is LQKENI in the germline V gene. V trimming: 6 bases; J trimming: 3 bases; junction bases outside the gene matches: 17. The CDR3 spells CASSLRIDRVEFYEQYF. The CDR3 nucleotides are TGTGCCAGCTCCCTTCGGATAGACAGGGTTGAGTTCTACGAGCAGTACTTC.

The CDR3: CASSPGGSGRQRGTQYF. The CDR3 DNA reads TGTGCCAGCAGCCCGGGGGGTAGCGGGAGGCAGCGGGGTACGCAGTATTTT. The chain joins TRBV2 to TRBJ2-3; 10 bases fit TRBD2. J gave up 8 bases and V 6 bases, and 17 bases lay outside the gene matches. Germline V lookup: CDR1 SNHLY, CDR2 FYNNEI. This CDR3 comprises 17 residues.

The CDR3 loop reads CASSGLRGSEAFF. The CDR3 coding sequence is TGCGCCAGCAGCGGACTCAGGGGTTCTGAAGCTTTCTTT. The chain links TRBV10-1 to TRBJ1-1; D might be TRBD1 (6 bases). The CDR3 loop spans 13 amino acids. Trimming cost V 6 bases and J 6 bases, with 14 bases left between them. Germline CDR1 WNHNN, CDR2 SYGVQD (reference sequence).

The chain couples TRBV4-1 to TRBJ2-3; weak D call: TRBD1 (5 bases). This CDR3 region has 12 residues. Trimming took 4 bases from V and 4 from J, leaving 6 bases between them. Germline CDR1 reads MGHRA; CDR2 reads YSYEKL. Here the CDR3 DNA reads TGCGCCAGCAGCCCCAGGGCAGATACGCAGTATTTT. Its translation: CASSPRADTQYF.

V is TRBV6-1 and J is TRBJ1-4, with unresolved D. This CDR3 contains 16 residues. Trimming took off 1 base at V and 0 bases at J, with 9 bases between the two ends. Germline lookup yields CDR1 MNHNS and CDR2 SASEGT. CDR3 nucleotides: TGTGCCAGCAGTGAAGGTTTGGCAGCAACTAATGAAAAACTGTTTTTT. It encodes CASSEGLAATNEKLFF.

The chain recombines TRBV19 with TRBJ2-2; 11 positions agree with TRBD2. The CDR3 is 17 amino acids. From germline, CDR1 is LNHDA and CDR2 SQIVND (reference sequence). With V trimmed by 5 bases and J by 8 bases, 13 bases remained unmatched. CDR3 sequence: CASSATSGRARGGELFF. The CDR3 DNA is TGTGCCAGTAGTGCCACTAGCGGGAGAGCAAGGGGTGGGGAGCTGTTTTTT.

This clone was found once. The J gene is TRBJ1-1, the V gene TRBV5-8; TRBD1 agrees at 7 bases. Trimming at V came to 2 bases and at J to 10 bases, leaving 11 bases not matched to a gene. CDR3 length equals 14 residues. CDR1 and CDR2 from the germline V gene are SGHTS and YDEGEE. CDR3 DNA sequence: TGTGCCAGCAGCTTAGTAGAGGGGGCGCTTCTAGCTTTCTTT. Translation gives CASSLVEGALLAFF.

The chain links TRBV25-1 to TRBJ2-1; 10 nucleotides agree with TRBD2. This CDR3 is built from 15 residues. V lost 1 base and J lost 12; bases outside the gene matches: 9. Germline loops: CDR1 MGHDK, CDR2 SYGVNS. CDR3 region: CASSEFLGLAIGQFF. The CDR3 DNA is TGTGCCAGCAGTGAATTCCTGGGACTAGCGATAGGGCAGTTCTTC.

The chain combines TRBV7-2 with TRBJ2-3; 8 nucleotides agree with TRBD2. CDR3 length equals 15 residues. Germline CDR1 SGHTA, CDR2 FQGNSA. Trimming removed 5 bases from V and 14 bases from J; junction bases left unmatched: 18. The CDR3 loop reads CASSAIMPPGLVLYF. The CDR3 nucleotides read TGTGCCAGCAGCGCCATTATGCCGCCGGGACTAGTCCTGTATTTT.

The chain joins TRBV24-1 to TRBJ2-7; 11 bases line up with TRBD2. CDR1 is KGHDR and CDR2 is SFDVKD in the germline V gene. V lost 5 bases and J lost 0; bases outside the gene matches: 23. The CDR3 is made up of 22 amino acids. The CDR3 DNA follows: TGTGCCACCAGTGTCTCCGGGACAGGGAGGGGACTAGCGGTTCTAAGCTCCTACGAGCAGTACGTC. Protein product: CATSVSGTGRGLAVLSSYEQYV.

The rearrangement links TRBV25-1 to TRBJ2-1, with TRBD2 matching 12 bases. The CDR3 loop spans 15 amino acids. Germline-derived CDR1 and CDR2 are MGHDK and SYGVNS. Trimming cost V 4 bases and J 6 bases; bases outside gene matches: 4. Written as DNA, the CDR3 is TGTGCCAGCAGTGCAACTAGCGGGGGGTTCAATGAGCAGTTCTTC. Protein sequence: CASSATSGGFNEQFF.

The V gene is TRBV2, the J gene TRBJ1-6; 7 bases fit TRBD1. CDR1 is SNHLY and CDR2 is FYNNEI in the germline V gene. CDR3 length equals 13 residues. Trimming at V came to 6 bases and at J to 9 bases, leaving 5 bases not matched to a gene. DNA for the CDR3: TGTGCCAGCAGAGCAGGGGGTGGTTCACCCCTCCACTTT. Amino acid sequence: CASRAGGGSPLHF.

This chain connects TRBV27 to TRBJ1-4, with TRBD1 matching 9 bases. The CDR3 sequence is 14 residues long. The V and J ends lost 5 bases and 6 bases, in that order; junction bases with no gene match: 4. Germline V lookup: CDR1 MNHEY, CDR2 SMNVEV (reference sequence). The CDR3 sequence is CASSPDRGDEKLFF. CDR3 coding DNA: TGTGCCAGCAGTCCAGACAGGGGGGATGAAAAACTGTTTTTT.

The chain combines TRBV9 with TRBJ2-2; D not resolved. The CDR3 consists of 15 residues. Germline CDR1 reads SGDLS; CDR2 reads YYNGEE. Trimming shortened V by 0 bases and J by 5 bases, and 11 bases separated the two germline ends. The CDR3 protein is CASSVVGYPTGELFF. The DNA of the CDR3 is TGTGCCAGCAGCGTAGTCGGGTATCCTACCGGGGAGCTGTTTTTT.

With regard to this clone: Other nucleotide sequences from this sample produce the same CDR3. The chain is built from TRBV9 and TRBJ1-4; D uncertain. The ends were cut back, 0 bases at V and 4 bases at J, with 7 bases in the middle. The germline gives CDR1 SGDLS, CDR2 YYNGEE. CDR3 length: 14 amino acids. The CDR3 sequence: CASSVAGGNEKLFF. The DNA of the CDR3 is TGTGCCAGCAGCGTAGCCGGAGGTAATGAAAAACTGTTTTTT. Supplemented by reference TRBV9 and TRBJ1-4, the full variable domain reads DSGVTQTPKHLITATGQRVTLRCSPRSGDLSVYWYQQSLDQGLQFLIQYYNGEERAKGNILERFSAQQFPDLHSELNLSSLELGDSALYFCASSVAGGNEKLFFGSGTQLSVL.

This clone was found many times. The sample carries other DNA sequences with the same CDR3. The genes are TRBV5-1 and TRBJ2-2; possible D gene TRBD2, 6 bases. Germline V gene data show CDR1 as SGHRS and CDR2 as YFSETQ. Trimming left V 0 bases short and J 5 bases short, with 11 bases between. The length of the CDR3 is 15 residues. The CDR3 nucleotides read TGCGCCAGCAGCTTGGGTAGCGGAGGGACCGGGGAGCTGTTTTTT. It codes for CASSLGSGGTGELFF.

This sequence joins TRBV15 and TRBJ2-1, with D unclear. This CDR3 is 13 amino acids long. Deletions cut 1 base from V and 2 bases from J, with 3 bases between. Germline V CDR1 and CDR2: LNHNV, YYDKDF (reference sequence). The CDR3 DNA reads as TGTGCCACCAGCAGAGCGGCCTACAATGAGCAGTTCTTC. This translates into CATSRAAYNEQFF.

V and J are TRBV10-3 and TRBJ2-5, with 10 nucleotides matching TRBD2. The CDR3 covers 17 residues. Per germline, CDR1 ENHRY and CDR2 SYGVKD. V was clipped by 6 bases and J by 5 bases; unmatched bases: 15. The CDR3 loop is CAISQPLLAGASETQYF. CDR3 in DNA: TGTGCCATCAGCCAGCCCCTGCTAGCGGGAGCGTCTGAGACCCAGTACTTC.